A selection of T cell receptor beta chains follows, all from one sample in a study of shared clonotypes between healthy human individuals. Sequenced by immunoSEQ multiplex PCR; TCRdb stores in-frame clones only, minus some. In the table there are millions of clones, about 95% of which are singletons. Specimen: naive CD8+ T cells sorted from blood. The receptors originated from a man aged 18 to 29 in good health. The CDR3 runs from the conserved cysteine through the conserved F or W. A D gene is named only where the DNA matches it firmly. Rows give clone size only sometimes, using once, few, many, or a class for an expanded clone.

CDR3aa: CASSLGGGNTEAFF
CDR3nt: TGTGCCAGCAGCTTAGGAGGGGGGAACACTGAAGCTTTCTTT
j_gene: TRBJ1-1
abundance: -
d_gene: -
v_gene: TRBV13

CDR3aa: CASSQVVGVPKETQYF
CDR3nt: TGCGCCAGCAGCCAAGTGGTCGGGGTACCTAAAGAGACCCAGTACTTC
j_gene: TRBJ2-5
abundance: -
d_gene: -
v_gene: TRBV4-1

CDR3aa: CASSNLPGEAQPQHF
CDR3nt: TGTGCCAGCAGTAACCTACCGGGGGAGGCTCAGCCCCAGCATTTT
j_gene: TRBJ1-5
abundance: -
d_gene: -
v_gene: TRBV27

CDR3aa: CASSYVSGTIEAFF
CDR3nt: TGTGCCAGCAGTTACGTTTCAGGGACAATTGAAGCTTTCTTT
j_gene: TRBJ1-1
abundance: -
d_gene: -
v_gene: TRBV6-5

CDR3aa: CASRRGTGLNQPQHF
CDR3nt: TGTGCCAGCAGGAGAGGGACAGGCTTAAATCAGCCCCAGCATTTT
j_gene: TRBJ1-5
abundance: once
d_gene: TRBD1
v_gene: TRBV6-5

CDR3aa: CASSFGRGYEQYF
CDR3nt: TGTGCCAGCAGCTTTGGCCGGGGTTACGAGCAGTACTTC
j_gene: TRBJ2-7
abundance: once
d_gene: -
v_gene: TRBV7-3

CDR3aa: CASSTDRDRVLEAFF
CDR3nt: TGTGCCAGCAGCACAGATCGGGACAGAGTGCTTGAAGCTTTCTTT
j_gene: TRBJ1-1
abundance: -
d_gene: TRBD1
v_gene: TRBV11-2

CDR3aa: CASSLAEYEQYF
CDR3nt: TGTGCCAGCAGCTTGGCTGAGTACGAGCAGTACTTC
j_gene: TRBJ2-7
abundance: -
d_gene: -
v_gene: TRBV5-6

CDR3aa: CASRYGPGEIYEQYF
CDR3nt: TGTGCCAGCAGGTACGGTCCCGGGGAAATTTACGAGCAGTACTTC
j_gene: TRBJ2-7
abundance: -
d_gene: -
v_gene: TRBV2

CDR3aa: CASHREKEVRGYGYTF
CDR3nt: TGTGCCAGTCACAGGGAGAAAGAAGTAAGAGGGTATGGCTACACCTTC
j_gene: TRBJ1-2
abundance: -
d_gene: -
v_gene: TRBV19

CDR3aa: CSVESNGGYYGYTF
CDR3nt: TGCAGCGTTGAAAGTAACGGGGGCTACTATGGCTACACCTTC
j_gene: TRBJ1-2
abundance: -
d_gene: -
v_gene: TRBV29-1

CDR3aa: CASSFLPGQGTGELFF
CDR3nt: TGCGCCAGCAGCTTTCTACCGGGACAGGGCACCGGGGAGCTGTTTTTT
j_gene: TRBJ2-2
abundance: -
d_gene: TRBD1
v_gene: TRBV5-1

CDR3aa: CATGEGFNEKLFF
CDR3nt: TGTGCCACCGGGGAGGGGTTTAATGAAAAACTGTTTTTT
j_gene: TRBJ1-4
abundance: once
d_gene: -
v_gene: TRBV2

CDR3aa: CASILSDRQYF
CDR3nt: TGTGCCAGCATTCTTTCGGACCGCCAGTACTTC
j_gene: TRBJ2-7
abundance: -
d_gene: -
v_gene: TRBV6-5

CDR3aa: CASWGGYGYTF
CDR3nt: TGTGCCAGCTGGGGGGGCTATGGCTACACCTTC
j_gene: TRBJ1-2
abundance: -
d_gene: -
v_gene: TRBV25-1

CDR3aa: CASSSEGPDETQYF
CDR3nt: TGTGCCAGCAGCTCCGAAGGGCCGGATGAGACCCAGTACTTC
j_gene: TRBJ2-5
abundance: -
d_gene: -
v_gene: TRBV27

CDR3aa: CASSLERGEQYF
CDR3nt: TGTGCCAGCAGCTTAGAGCGGGGCGAGCAGTACTTC
j_gene: TRBJ2-7
abundance: -
d_gene: TRBD2
v_gene: TRBV13

CDR3aa: CATSGSYTEAFF
CDR3nt: TGTGCCACCAGCGGCAGCTACACTGAAGCTTTCTTT
j_gene: TRBJ1-1
abundance: -
d_gene: -
v_gene: TRBV15

CDR3aa: CASRLAGGSYNEQFF
CDR3nt: TGTGCCAGCAGACTCGCGGGGGGCTCCTACAATGAGCAGTTCTTC
j_gene: TRBJ2-1
abundance: -
d_gene: TRBD2
v_gene: TRBV2

CDR3aa: CASSPGMHGYEQYF
CDR3nt: TGTGCCAGCAGCCCTGGGATGCATGGATACGAGCAGTACTTC
j_gene: TRBJ2-7
abundance: -
d_gene: -
v_gene: TRBV7-8

CDR3aa: CAISDPDDTEAFF
CDR3nt: TGTGCCATCAGTGACCCGGACGACACTGAAGCTTTCTTT
j_gene: TRBJ1-1
abundance: -
d_gene: -
v_gene: TRBV10-3

CDR3aa: CASRRALAGTGPYEQYF
CDR3nt: TGTGCCAGCAGGCGGGCCCTGGCCGGGACAGGGCCCTACGAGCAGTACTTC
j_gene: TRBJ2-7
abundance: -
d_gene: TRBD1
v_gene: TRBV28

CDR3aa: CASSAGVTEAFF
CDR3nt: TGTGCCAGCTCCGCAGGGGTCACTGAAGCTTTCTTT
j_gene: TRBJ1-1
abundance: -
d_gene: -
v_gene: TRBV19

CDR3aa: CASSRQGAQNEQFF
CDR3nt: TGTGCCAGCAGTCGACAGGGGGCGCAGAATGAGCAGTTCTTC
j_gene: TRBJ2-1
abundance: -
d_gene: TRBD1
v_gene: TRBV27

CDR3aa: CASTEGEEQYF
CDR3nt: TGTGCCAGCACCGAGGGGGAAGAGCAGTACTTC
j_gene: TRBJ2-7
abundance: -
d_gene: -
v_gene: TRBV6-5

CDR3aa: CASSLDRGYGYTF
CDR3nt: TGTGCCAGCAGCCTGGACAGGGGGTATGGCTACACCTTC
j_gene: TRBJ1-2
abundance: -
d_gene: TRBD1
v_gene: TRBV28

CDR3aa: CASSYGLDRSGINEKLFF
CDR3nt: TGTGCCAGCAGCTATGGCTTAGATCGTTCAGGGATTAATGAAAAACTGTTTTTT
j_gene: TRBJ1-4
abundance: -
d_gene: -
v_gene: TRBV5-4

CDR3aa: CASSQGKAFF
CDR3nt: TGCGCCAGCAGCCAAGGTAAAGCTTTCTTT
j_gene: TRBJ1-1
abundance: once
d_gene: -
v_gene: TRBV4-1

CDR3aa: CASSYSDRVQETQYF
CDR3nt: TGTGCCAGCAGTTACTCGGACAGGGTCCAAGAGACCCAGTACTTC
j_gene: TRBJ2-5
abundance: -
d_gene: TRBD1
v_gene: TRBV6-5

CDR3aa: CASSPLGLAGDYEQYF
CDR3nt: TGCGCCAGCAGCCCCCTCGGACTAGCGGGGGATTACGAGCAGTACTTC
j_gene: TRBJ2-7
abundance: -
d_gene: TRBD2
v_gene: TRBV4-1

CDR3aa: CASSSGSLLHEQYF
CDR3nt: TGTGCCAGCAGTTCGGGGTCATTGTTGCACGAGCAGTACTTC
j_gene: TRBJ2-7
abundance: -
d_gene: -
v_gene: TRBV27

CDR3aa: CASRLAGVNPHEQYF
CDR3nt: TGTGCCAGCAGACTAGCGGGAGTTAATCCCCACGAGCAGTACTTC
j_gene: TRBJ2-7
abundance: -
d_gene: TRBD2
v_gene: TRBV27

CDR3aa: CASSEGTSYYEQYF
CDR3nt: TGTGCCAGCAGTGAAGGGACTAGCTACTACGAGCAGTACTTC
j_gene: TRBJ2-7
abundance: -
d_gene: TRBD2
v_gene: TRBV2

CDR3aa: CALRGNTGELFF
CDR3nt: TGTGCCCTCCGGGGGAACACCGGGGAGCTGTTTTTT
j_gene: TRBJ2-2
abundance: -
d_gene: -
v_gene: TRBV7-9

CDR3aa: CASSSAWMSSYEQYF
CDR3nt: TGTGCCAGCAGCTCAGCTTGGATGAGCTCCTACGAGCAGTACTTC
j_gene: TRBJ2-7
abundance: -
d_gene: -
v_gene: TRBV7-8

CDR3aa: CSVGTVMNTEAFF
CDR3nt: TGCAGCGTTGGGACAGTCATGAACACTGAAGCTTTCTTT
j_gene: TRBJ1-1
abundance: -
d_gene: -
v_gene: TRBV29-1

CDR3aa: CASSYQREGRDTQYF
CDR3nt: TGTGCCAGCAGTTACCAACGGGAGGGCCGCGATACGCAGTATTTT
j_gene: TRBJ2-3
abundance: -
d_gene: TRBD2
v_gene: TRBV6-5

CDR3aa: CASSGGGGDEQFF
CDR3nt: TGTGCCAGCAGTGGAGGGGGCGGCGATGAGCAGTTCTTC
j_gene: TRBJ2-1
abundance: -
d_gene: TRBD1
v_gene: TRBV6-1

CDR3aa: CASNPGTSGFEQYF
CDR3nt: TGTGCCAGCAACCCAGGGACTAGCGGGTTCGAGCAGTACTTC
j_gene: TRBJ2-7
abundance: -
d_gene: TRBD2
v_gene: TRBV6-5

CDR3aa: CARSHTEGRGRVKWAKNIQYF
CDR3nt: TGTGCCAGAAGCCACACCGAGGGCAGGGGGAGAGTAAAATGGGCCAAAAACATTCAGTACTTC
j_gene: TRBJ2-4
abundance: -
d_gene: TRBD1
v_gene: TRBV5-3

CDR3aa: CASNTAYRGVLSNQPQHF
CDR3nt: TGTGCCAGCAACACGGCTTACAGGGGCGTCCTTAGCAATCAGCCCCAGCATTTT
j_gene: TRBJ1-5
abundance: -
d_gene: TRBD1
v_gene: TRBV14